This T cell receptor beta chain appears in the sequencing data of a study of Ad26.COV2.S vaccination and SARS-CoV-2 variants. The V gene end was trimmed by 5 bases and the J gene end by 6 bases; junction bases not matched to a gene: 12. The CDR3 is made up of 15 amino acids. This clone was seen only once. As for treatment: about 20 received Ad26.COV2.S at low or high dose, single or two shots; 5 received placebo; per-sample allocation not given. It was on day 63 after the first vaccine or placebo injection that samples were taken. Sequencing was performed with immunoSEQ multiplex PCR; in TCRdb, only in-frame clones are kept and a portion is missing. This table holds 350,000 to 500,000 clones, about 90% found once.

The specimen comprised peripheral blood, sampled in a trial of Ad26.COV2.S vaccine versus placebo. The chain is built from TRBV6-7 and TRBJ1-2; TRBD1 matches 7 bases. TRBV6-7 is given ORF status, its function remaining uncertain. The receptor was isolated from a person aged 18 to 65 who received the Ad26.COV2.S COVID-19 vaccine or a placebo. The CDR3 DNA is TGTGCCAGCAGTCCAGGGGGTTTCCTAGGCCATGGCTACACCTTC. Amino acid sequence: CASSPGGFLGHGYTF.